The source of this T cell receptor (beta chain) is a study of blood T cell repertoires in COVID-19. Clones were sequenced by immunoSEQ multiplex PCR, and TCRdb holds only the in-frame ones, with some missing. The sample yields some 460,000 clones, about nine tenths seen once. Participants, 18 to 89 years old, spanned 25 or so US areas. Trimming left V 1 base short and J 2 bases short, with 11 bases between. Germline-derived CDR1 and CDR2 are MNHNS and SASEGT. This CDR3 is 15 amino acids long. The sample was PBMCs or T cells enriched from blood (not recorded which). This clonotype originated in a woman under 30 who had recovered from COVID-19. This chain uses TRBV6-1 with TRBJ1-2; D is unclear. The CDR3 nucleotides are TGTGCCAGCAGTGAAGTGGGCCAGTACAACTATGGCTACACCTTC. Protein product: CASSEVGQYNYGYTF.